This paragraph covers one T cell receptor (beta chain) sequence. Its antigen remains unidentified. These data come from a study of cytomegalovirus exposure and HLA in healthy donors. Primers for the PCR totalled 60 Vbeta and 13 Jbeta. Profiled with immunoSEQ multiplex PCR; TCRdb holds only in-frame clones, not every one. This sample has some 140,000 clones, with around 72% found just once. Broader study findings: Reported performance of the classifier showed diagnosis of cytomegalovirus status with high specificity and sensitivity.

CDR3 length: 16 amino acids. CDR1 is SGDLS and CDR2 is YYNGEE in the germline V gene. V lost 2 bases and J lost 2; bases outside the gene matches: 5. Unrecorded immune exposures were likely, despite nominal health at sampling. The chain is built from TRBV9 and TRBJ2-3; 10 nucleotides line up with TRBD2. The source is a woman in her thirties or forties in good health and CMV-seronegative. Specimen: PBMCs. CDR3 in amino acids: CASSVRTSGYTDTQYF. In nucleotides, the CDR3 is TGTGCCAGCAGCGTCAGGACTAGCGGATACACAGATACGCAGTATTTT.